This TCR beta chain was captured by sequencing in a study of blood T cells in healthy people across ages. V was trimmed by 5 bases and J by 5 bases, leaving 16 bases between them. This CDR3 has 14 amino acids. CDR1 is SGHRS and CDR2 is YFSETQ in the germline V gene. A second PCR, run for about 6 to 11 cycles, used a sample-barcoded 5' primer plus a J-beta primer mix. TCRdb reprocessed the 5' RACE reads with MiXCR, giving one entry per CDR3 protein. The sample holds around 1,800,000 distinct CDR3 sequences, around 42% seen once. This chain uses TRBV5-1 with TRBJ1-1, with D hard to call. The sequence was collected from a human donor in good health. Sequenced material: blood. CDR3 DNA sequence: TGCGCCAGCAGTCCGCTGTGGATAGGGACTGAAGCTTTCTTT. This encodes CASSPLWIGTEAFF.